This entry describes one TCR beta chain. Its cognate antigen is unknown. The data were obtained in a study of cytomegalovirus exposure and HLA in healthy donors. Across the study: When 398 donors were genotyped, about 86% of them were found to fall in the Caucasian-associated ancestry cluster.

The PCR had 60 Vbeta and 13 Jbeta primers. Sequencing was performed with immunoSEQ multiplex PCR; in TCRdb, only in-frame clones are kept and a portion is missing. The sample comprises tens of thousands of clones, less than 75% of which are singletons, and around 1.9% rests with the top ten. Findings of the study overall: Cytomegalovirus association was listed for 170 or so TCR beta chains. In a later analysis, across HLA loci, associated TCR counts were highest for DRB1, lowest for HLA-C.

The TCR was taken from a man in his thirties or forties in good health and CMV-seronegative. The sequenced material came from PBMCs.

The CDR3 coding sequence is TGTGCCAGCAGCTTAGAAGGCGGGAGGGCCGCCAATGAGCAGTTCTTC. Amino acid sequence: CASSLEGGRAANEQFF. The chain has TRBV7-9 and TRBJ2-1; 9 bases align to TRBD2. J gave up 6 bases and V 1 base, and 7 bases lay outside the gene matches. In germline, CDR1 is SEHNR, CDR2 FQNEAQ (reference sequence). The CDR3 loop spans 16 amino acids.